One and the same sample provided the 13 T cell receptor beta chains below, sequenced in a study of blood T cells in healthy people across ages. Using a J-beta primer mix together with a sample-barcoded 5' primer, a second PCR was run for roughly 6 to 12 cycles. TCRdb recomputed calls from the 5' RACE reads with MiXCR, one row per CDR3 protein. Of 650,000 or so distinct CDR3 sequences listed, about 51% are singletons. The sample comprised blood. Receptors were obtained from a woman aged 80 or over in good health.

This chain uses TRBV3-1 with TRBJ2-7, with 7 bases identical to TRBD2. CDR3 length: 15 residues. Germline trimming cut 1 base from V and 3 bases from J; bases unmatched to any gene: 6. Looked up from germline, CDR1 is LGHDT and CDR2 is YNNKEL (reference sequence). Written as DNA, the CDR3 is TGTGCCAGCAGCCAAGGTCTAGCGGATCGCTACGAGCAGTACTTC. Translated: CASSQGLADRYEQYF.

Only a few counts were recorded for this clonotype. The V call is TRBV6-6, the J call TRBJ2-1; D is undetermined. With 0 bases removed from V and 8 bases from J, the gap between germline ends came to 8 bases. CDR1 is MNHNY, CDR2 SVGAGI, per germline (reference sequence). The CDR3 is 13 residues long. CDR3 DNA sequence: TGTGCCAGCAGTTACTCGGGTACTTATGAGCAGTTCTTC. This encodes CASSYSGTYEQFF.

This clonotype showed up many times. V and J are TRBV29-1 and TRBJ1-1; D is unresolved. Per the germline V gene, CDR1 is SQVTM and CDR2 is ANQGSEA. Trimming removed 5 bases from V and 0 bases from J, with 1 base in between. The CDR3 length is 10 residues. DNA for the CDR3: TGCAGCGTTCTGAACACTGAAGCTTTCTTT. Its protein is CSVLNTEAFF.

The V and J genes are TRBV12-3 or TRBV12-4 and TRBJ1-5; D may be TRBD1 (6 bases). The CDR3 spans 15 residues. Trimming took off 5 bases at V and 1 base at J, with 12 bases between the two ends. The DNA of the CDR3 is TGTGCCAGCAGTCCACAGGGAAAGAGCAATCAGCCCCAGCATTTT. It is translated as CASSPQGKSNQPQHF.

This clonotype was found a few times. This sequence joins TRBV20-1 and TRBJ2-7; TRBD1 matches 9 bases. The CDR3 sequence is 11 residues long. CDR1 and CDR2 (germline): DFQATT, SNEGSKA (reference sequence). V lost 6 bases, J lost 6 bases, and 3 bases stayed unmatched. The CDR3 loop reads CSAQDRGEQYF. The CDR3 bases are TGCAGTGCCCAGGACAGGGGCGAGCAGTACTTC.

DNA for the CDR3: TGCGCCAGCAGCGGAGAGCGGGGGCCCACAGATACGCAGTATTTT. It is translated as CASSGERGPTDTQYF. The chain uses TRBV5-1 and TRBJ2-3; TRBD2 agrees at 8 bases. This CDR3 has 15 amino acids. Germline CDR1 and CDR2: SGHRS and YFSETQ. Trimming cost V 4 bases and J 2 bases; bases outside gene matches: 6.

The chain carries TRBV20-1 and TRBJ2-3; maybe TRBD2 (5 bases). The germline V gene encodes CDR1 DFQATT and CDR2 SNEGSKA (reference sequence). V dropped 6 bases and J dropped 3 bases, with 16 bases sitting between them. This CDR3 contains 14 residues. The CDR3 bases are TGCAGTGCAAACCTAGCAGGTGGGACAGATACGCAGTATTTT. It is translated as CSANLAGGTDTQYF.

CDR3 coding DNA: TGTGCCAGCAGGAAGGGGAGGTACTACAATGAGCAGTACTTC. Its translation is CASRKGRYYNEQYF. This chain links TRBV12-3 or TRBV12-4 with TRBJ2-1, with D perhaps TRBD2 (6 bases). The J call may be mistaken, given a closer DNA end match to TRBJ2-7. The CDR3 is made up of 14 amino acids.

At least ten counts were recorded for this clonotype. The chain's CDR3 is CASSVGRNTEAFF. As DNA, the CDR3 is TGTGCCAGCAGCGTCGGTAGAAACACTGAAGCTTTCTTT. The chain uses TRBV9 and TRBJ1-1, with D uncertain. The germline V gene has CDR1 SGDLS and CDR2 YYNGEE. V gave up 2 bases and J gave up 2 bases, with 7 bases separating them. The CDR3 is made up of 13 amino acids.

This clonotype was counted only a few times. This chain connects TRBV9 to TRBJ2-1; 10 bases map to TRBD2. The better agreement between TRBJ2-7 and the DNA end casts doubt on the J call. The CDR3 length is 17 residues. Germline V gene lookup returns CDR1 SGDLS and CDR2 YYNGEE. CDR3 DNA sequence: TGTGCCAGCAGCGTACGCCTTGGTAGCGGGGGGTACAATGAGCAGTACTTC. It codes for CASSVRLGSGGYNEQYF.

The chain is built from TRBV27 and TRBJ2-5; the D call may be TRBD1 or TRBD2 (5 bases each). The germline V gene has CDR1 MNHEY and CDR2 SMNVEV (reference sequence). There are 12 residues in the CDR3. The V gene lost 5 bases and the J gene lost 11 bases, with 15 bases spanning the gap. CDR3 DNA sequence: TGTGCCAGCAGTAAAGGACTGGGGGAGCAGTACTTC. This sequence encodes CASSKGLGEQYF.

The CDR3 region is CASSPGSGRETQYF. Here the CDR3 DNA reads TGTGCCAGCTCACCAGGTAGCGGAAGGGAGACCCAGTACTTC. The chain has TRBV18 and TRBJ2-7, with D possibly being TRBD2 (6 bases). Near its end, the DNA agrees better with TRBJ2-5, so the J call may be wrong. CDR1 KGHSH and CDR2 LQKENI come from the germline V gene. This CDR3 is built from 14 residues.

This clonotype was seen a few times. A read error is possible here, since a much larger clone lies one base away. V is TRBV2 and J is TRBJ2-5; tentative D call: TRBD2 (5 bases). The CDR3 runs to 14 residues. The V end was cut by 6 bases, the J end by 2 bases, with 13 bases between. Germline assignment: CDR1 SNHLY and CDR2 FYNNEI. This CDR3 is CASSLCSGQETQYF. CDR3 DNA: TGTGCCAGCAGCCTCTGCTCGGGGCAAGAGACCCAGTACTTC.